These T cell receptor beta chains were read from a single sample in a study of cytomegalovirus exposure and HLA in healthy donors. Assay used: immunoSEQ multiplex PCR; TCRdb lists only in-frame clones, some missing. The table shows about 120,000 clones, with roughly 76% occurring only once. The source material was PBMCs. The receptors were sampled from a woman in her thirties or forties in good health and CMV-seropositive. The CDR3 runs from the conserved cysteine through the conserved F or W.

cdr3_length | j_call | v_call | cdr3_aa
14 | TRBJ2-1 | TRBV5-4 | CASSLGGQDNEQFF
13 | TRBJ1-2 | TRBV29-1 | CSVTIDRNSGYTF
16 | TRBJ1-5 | TRBV6-5 | CASSYSGTTANQPQHF
12 | TRBJ1-3 | TRBV30 | CAWRSSGNTIYF
14 | TRBJ1-3 | TRBV6-1 | CATQDWSSGNTIYF
11 | TRBJ2-5 | TRBV18 | CASSPLETQYF
13 | TRBJ1-5 | TRBV19 | CASSMKRGQPQHF
14 | TRBJ1-3 | TRBV5-7 | CASSFRGPGNTIYF
15 | TRBJ1-6 | TRBV7-2 | CASSLGGQGPSPLHF
14 | TRBJ1-6 | TRBV6-6 | CAGQKRGWDSPLHF
16 | TRBJ2-7 | TRBV5-8 | CASSLGTDPGLYEQYF
14 | TRBJ2-1 | TRBV5-1 | CASSLGRAYNEQFF
15 | TRBJ2-5 | TRBV27 | CASSAAGTYQETQYF
15 | TRBJ2-2 | TRBV29-1 | CSVEGEERVSGELFF
15 | TRBJ1-1 | TRBV13 | CASSLGVRMNTEAFF
15 | TRBJ2-5 | TRBV6-6 | CASSPLGTGIGTQYF